This TCR beta chain was sequenced during a study of cytomegalovirus exposure and HLA in healthy donors. Study information: A subsequent analysis reported that the roughly 120 validation repertoires were produced on the same platform that had also been used for the approximately 700 first-cohort repertoires.

V dropped 6 bases and J dropped 4 bases, with 15 bases sitting between them. Germline CDR1 is MNHNS and CDR2 is SASEGT. The CDR3 consists of 14 residues. Clones were read by immunoSEQ multiplex PCR, and TCRdb kept only the in-frame ones, dropping some. The data hold approximately 140,000 clones, with approximately 87% observed a single time. Separate from the roughly 730-subject first cohort, the roughly 110-subject validation cohort was the one that the donors belonged to. As concerns this clone: Its specificity is not known.

Study conclusions and caveats: A subsequent analysis found that TCR clusters from the first cohort also tended to co-occur in the 120 validation repertoires, with approximately 94% of cluster scores above 0. The CMV antigen specificity of a few CMV-associated chains was confirmed through in vitro analysis.

This TCR derives from a man aged 18 to 30 in good health and CMV-seronegative. J is TRBJ1-2 and V is TRBV6-1; possible D gene TRBD1, 5 bases. Sample: PBMCs. In nucleotides, the CDR3 is TGTGCCAGCAGGGGGGAGGGGATGAGCTATGGCTACACCTTC. Its protein is CASRGEGMSYGYTF.